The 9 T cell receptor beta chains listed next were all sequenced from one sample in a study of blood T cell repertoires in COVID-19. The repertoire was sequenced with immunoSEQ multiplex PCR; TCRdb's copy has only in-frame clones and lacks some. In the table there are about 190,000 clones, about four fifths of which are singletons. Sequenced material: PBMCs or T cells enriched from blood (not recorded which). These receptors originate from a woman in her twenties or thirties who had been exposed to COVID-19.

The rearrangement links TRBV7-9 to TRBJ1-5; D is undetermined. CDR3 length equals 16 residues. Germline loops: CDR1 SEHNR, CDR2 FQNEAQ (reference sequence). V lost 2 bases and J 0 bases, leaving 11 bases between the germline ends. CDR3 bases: TGTGCCAGCAGCTTACGCAGGTATGCTAGCAATCAGCCCCAGCATTTT. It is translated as CASSLRRYASNQPQHF. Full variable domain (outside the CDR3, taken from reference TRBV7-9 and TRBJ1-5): DTGVSQNPRHKITKRGQNVTFRCDPISEHNRLYWYRQTLGQGPEFLTYFQNEAQLEKSRLLSDRFSAERPKGSFSTLEIQRTEQGDSAMYLCASSLRRYASNQPQHFGDGTRLSIL.

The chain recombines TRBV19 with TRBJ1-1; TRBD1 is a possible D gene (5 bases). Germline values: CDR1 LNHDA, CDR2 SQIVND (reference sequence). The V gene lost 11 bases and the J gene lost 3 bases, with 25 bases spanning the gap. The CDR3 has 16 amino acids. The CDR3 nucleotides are TGTGCCTCGAGCACGGGGGGGTTGGACCTCGACACTGAAGCTTTCTTT. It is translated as CASSTGGLDLDTEAFF.

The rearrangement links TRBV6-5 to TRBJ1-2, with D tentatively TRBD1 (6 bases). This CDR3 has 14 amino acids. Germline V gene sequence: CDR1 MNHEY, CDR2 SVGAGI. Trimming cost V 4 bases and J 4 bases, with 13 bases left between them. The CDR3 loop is CASSSEGVVYGYTF. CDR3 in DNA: TGTGCCAGCAGTTCAGAGGGGGTTGTCTATGGCTACACCTTC.

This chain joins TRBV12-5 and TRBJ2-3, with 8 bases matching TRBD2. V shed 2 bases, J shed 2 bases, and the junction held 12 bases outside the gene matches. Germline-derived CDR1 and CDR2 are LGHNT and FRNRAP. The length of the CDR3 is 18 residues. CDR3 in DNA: TGTGCTAGTGGTTTGCCCCGTATTGGCGGGGGGATCACAGATACGCAGTATTTT. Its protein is CASGLPRIGGGITDTQYF.

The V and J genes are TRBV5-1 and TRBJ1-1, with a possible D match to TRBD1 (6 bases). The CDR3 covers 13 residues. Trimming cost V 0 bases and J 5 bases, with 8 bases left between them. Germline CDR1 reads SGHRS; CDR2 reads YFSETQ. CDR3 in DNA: TGCGCCAGCAGCTTGGCAGGGGCGACTGAAGCTTTCTTT. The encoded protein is CASSLAGATEAFF.

In DNA form, the CDR3 reads TGTGCCAGCAGCTTATGGGCCAATCAGCCCCAGCATTTT. This codes for CASSLWANQPQHF. This chain connects TRBV7-3 to TRBJ1-5; no clear D gene. The CDR3 extends over 13 amino acids. Germline CDR1 SGHTA, CDR2 FQGTGA. V was clipped by 2 bases and J by 3 bases, with 5 bases between them.

CDR3 DNA sequence: TGTGCCAGCGCGGACAGGGGGAATTCACCCCTCCACTTT. This sequence encodes CASADRGNSPLHF. The chain links TRBV12-3 or TRBV12-4 to TRBJ1-6, with 10 bases aligning to TRBD1. The CDR3 runs to 13 residues. Losses at the gene ends were 8 bases for V and 7 bases for J; bases not matched to a gene: 2.

CDR3 DNA sequence: TGCGCCAGCAGCTCGACAGGGGTTTCCTACGAGCAGTACTTC. Protein product: CASSSTGVSYEQYF. The chain combines TRBV5-1 with TRBJ2-7, with 8 bases aligning to TRBD1. This CDR3 spans 14 amino acids. Germline V gives CDR1 SGHRS, CDR2 YFSETQ. The trim removed 3 bases at V and 1 base at J, leaving 3 bases unmatched. Complete variable domain (other parts from reference TRBV5-1 and TRBJ2-7): KAGVTQTPRYLIKTRGQQVTLSCSPISGHRSVSWYQQTPGQGLQFLFEYFSETQRNKGNFPGRFSGRQFSNSRSEMNVSTLELGDSALYLCASSSTGVSYEQYFGPGTRLTVT.

CDR3 coding DNA: TGTGCCACCAGCATAAAAGGGGATGACAGGGTTAATTCACCCCTCCACTTT. It is translated as CATSIKGDDRVNSPLHF. The chain uses TRBV15 and TRBJ1-6; 7 bases are shared with TRBD1. Germline CDR1 reads LNHNV; CDR2 reads YYDKDF (reference sequence). The CDR3 runs 17 residues. V lost 4 bases to trimming and J lost 6 bases; unmatched junction nucleotides: 12.